Listed below are T cell receptor beta chains from one sample, sequenced in a study of blood T cell repertoires in COVID-19. Data came from immunoSEQ multiplex PCR; TCRdb stores just in-frame clones and leaves some out. The data show under 45,000 clones, 75% to 90% seen once. What was sequenced was peripheral blood. Receptor source: a human donor in a cohort sampled during active COVID-19. The CDR3 runs from the conserved cysteine through the conserved F or W. A D gene is named only where the DNA matches it firmly. Size is stated for part of the rows, as once, few or many counts, or as a class when the clone is expanded.

cdr3_nt: TGTGCCAGCAGCTTGGATCAATTTAGACAGACTAACTATGGCTACACCTTC; cdr3_aa: CASSLDQFRQTNYGYTF; clone_size: -; j_call: TRBJ1-2; d_call: -; v_call: TRBV5-4; cdr3_length: 17
cdr3_nt: TGTGCCAGCAGCACGAGGGGGTTGGCCCAAGAGACCCAGTACTTC; cdr3_aa: CASSTRGLAQETQYF; clone_size: once; j_call: TRBJ2-5; d_call: -; v_call: TRBV5-5; cdr3_length: 15
cdr3_nt: TGCGCCAGCAGCTTGGTTTATGAGTCCGAGCAGTACTTC; cdr3_aa: CASSLVYESEQYF; clone_size: -; j_call: TRBJ2-7; d_call: -; v_call: TRBV5-1; cdr3_length: 13
cdr3_nt: TGTGCCAGCAGTGAATTACTAGTGGCGACTGAAGCTTTCTTT; cdr3_aa: CASSELLVATEAFF; clone_size: -; j_call: TRBJ1-1; d_call: -; v_call: TRBV6-1; cdr3_length: 14
cdr3_nt: TGTGCCAGCAGCTCCAGGACAGACTCCTATAATTCACCCCTCCACTTT; cdr3_aa: CASSSRTDSYNSPLHF; clone_size: -; j_call: TRBJ1-6; d_call: -; v_call: TRBV7-2; cdr3_length: 16
cdr3_nt: TGTGCCAGCAGTGTGGGGCCGGGCAATCAGCCCCAGCATTTT; cdr3_aa: CASSVGPGNQPQHF; clone_size: -; j_call: TRBJ1-5; d_call: -; v_call: TRBV2; cdr3_length: 14
cdr3_nt: TGTGCCAGCAGCGACAGGGGACCCTCTCAGCCCCAGCATTTT; cdr3_aa: CASSDRGPSQPQHF; clone_size: -; j_call: TRBJ1-5; d_call: TRBD1; v_call: TRBV28; cdr3_length: 14
cdr3_nt: TGTGCCAGCAGTTTTAGGCCAGGGCATGAGCAGTTCTTC; cdr3_aa: CASSFRPGHEQFF; clone_size: -; j_call: TRBJ2-1; d_call: -; v_call: TRBV27; cdr3_length: 13
cdr3_nt: TGTGCCAGCAGCCAAGGGCAGGGGGCTTCCTACAATGAGCAGTTCTTC; cdr3_aa: CASSQGQGASYNEQFF; clone_size: -; j_call: TRBJ2-1; d_call: TRBD1; v_call: TRBV14; cdr3_length: 16
cdr3_nt: TGTGCCAGTAGCGTGCCTAGCCCAGCATCAGATACGCAGTATTTT; cdr3_aa: CASSVPSPASDTQYF; clone_size: -; j_call: TRBJ2-3; d_call: -; v_call: TRBV19; cdr3_length: 15
cdr3_nt: TGTGCCACCAGCTTCGAACTATTAAACAGGGTCGGCCAGCCCCAGCATTTT; cdr3_aa: CATSFELLNRVGQPQHF; clone_size: -; j_call: TRBJ1-5; d_call: -; v_call: TRBV15; cdr3_length: 17
cdr3_nt: TGTGCCAGCAGTCCCCCGGGGCTAGCGGGGGGAACAGATACGCAGTATTTT; cdr3_aa: CASSPPGLAGGTDTQYF; clone_size: -; j_call: TRBJ2-3; d_call: TRBD2; v_call: TRBV7-2; cdr3_length: 17
cdr3_nt: TGTGCCAGCAGGGGGGGATGGACTACAAAGGGCACAGATACGCAGTATTTT; cdr3_aa: CASRGGWTTKGTDTQYF; clone_size: -; j_call: TRBJ2-3; d_call: -; v_call: TRBV11-2; cdr3_length: 17
cdr3_nt: TGTGCCATCAGTGACCAGGGGAAAGGGACAGATACGCAGTATTTT; cdr3_aa: CAISDQGKGTDTQYF; clone_size: -; j_call: TRBJ2-3; d_call: -; v_call: TRBV10-3; cdr3_length: 15
cdr3_nt: TGTGCCAGCAGCGCATCCGGGTCCCTAGTTAGTCAGCCCCAGCATTTT; cdr3_aa: CASSASGSLVSQPQHF; clone_size: -; j_call: TRBJ1-5; d_call: -; v_call: TRBV7-9; cdr3_length: 16
cdr3_nt: TGTGCCAGCAGCTTAGGGGCGACTAGCTTCCCAGATACGCAGTATTTT; cdr3_aa: CASSLGATSFPDTQYF; clone_size: -; j_call: TRBJ2-3; d_call: TRBD2; v_call: TRBV7-2; cdr3_length: 16
cdr3_nt: TGTGCCAGCAGTTTCAGGGGCGGGAGGGCCACAGATACGCAGTATTTT; cdr3_aa: CASSFRGGRATDTQYF; clone_size: -; j_call: TRBJ2-3; d_call: TRBD2; v_call: TRBV27; cdr3_length: 16
cdr3_nt: TGTGCCAGCAGCTTGGCGGGGGGAGGCGGCACAGATACGCAGTATTTT; cdr3_aa: CASSLAGGGGTDTQYF; clone_size: -; j_call: TRBJ2-3; d_call: TRBD2; v_call: TRBV7-2; cdr3_length: 16
cdr3_nt: TGTGCCAGCAGCTTAGTAAGCGGGAGGGAGGAAGAGACCCAGTACTTC; cdr3_aa: CASSLVSGREEETQYF; clone_size: -; j_call: TRBJ2-5; d_call: TRBD2; v_call: TRBV7-2; cdr3_length: 16
cdr3_nt: TGTGCCAGTAGTCTACAGGGGGCCTACGAGACCCAGTACTTC; cdr3_aa: CASSLQGAYETQYF; clone_size: -; j_call: TRBJ2-5; d_call: TRBD1; v_call: TRBV19; cdr3_length: 14
cdr3_nt: TGTGCCAGCAACGGGGGGCAAGCCACTGAAGCTTTCTTT; cdr3_aa: CASNGGQATEAFF; clone_size: -; j_call: TRBJ1-1; d_call: -; v_call: TRBV2; cdr3_length: 13
cdr3_nt: TGTGCCAGCAGTTCCGCCTCGACTAGCGGGGTCAGGTATACGCAGTATTTT; cdr3_aa: CASSSASTSGVRYTQYF; clone_size: -; j_call: TRBJ2-3; d_call: TRBD2; v_call: TRBV27; cdr3_length: 17
cdr3_nt: TGTGCCAGCAGCACAATAGCGGGAGCCGGAGATACGCAGTATTTT; cdr3_aa: CASSTIAGAGDTQYF; clone_size: -; j_call: TRBJ2-3; d_call: TRBD2; v_call: TRBV28; cdr3_length: 15
cdr3_nt: TGTGCCAGCAGCTTATTGACTAGCGGGAGAGGCACAGATACGCAGTATTTT; cdr3_aa: CASSLLTSGRGTDTQYF; clone_size: -; j_call: TRBJ2-3; d_call: TRBD2; v_call: TRBV7-8; cdr3_length: 17
cdr3_nt: TGTGCCAGCAGTAGGGCTAGCGGGACCTACAATGAGCAGTTCTTC; cdr3_aa: CASSRASGTYNEQFF; clone_size: -; j_call: TRBJ2-1; d_call: TRBD2; v_call: TRBV28; cdr3_length: 15
cdr3_nt: TGTGCCAGCAGTGAATTCACAGGGAATGGCTACACCTTC; cdr3_aa: CASSEFTGNGYTF; clone_size: -; j_call: TRBJ1-2; d_call: -; v_call: TRBV25-1; cdr3_length: 13
cdr3_nt: TGTGCCTGGACTCGGACAGATATGAACACTGAAGCTTTCTTT; cdr3_aa: CAWTRTDMNTEAFF; clone_size: -; j_call: TRBJ1-1; d_call: -; v_call: TRBV30; cdr3_length: 14
cdr3_nt: TGTGCCACCAGTGATGCGGCTGTAGACACCGGGGAGCTGTTTTTT; cdr3_aa: CATSDAAVDTGELFF; clone_size: -; j_call: TRBJ2-2; d_call: -; v_call: TRBV24-1; cdr3_length: 15
cdr3_nt: TGTGCCAGCAGCTTTACTAGCGGGGACCAGGAGCAGTTCTTC; cdr3_aa: CASSFTSGDQEQFF; clone_size: -; j_call: TRBJ2-1; d_call: TRBD2; v_call: TRBV11-2; cdr3_length: 14
cdr3_nt: TGTGCCAGCAGTTTCCGCAGGGGAAGCAATCAGCCCCAGCATTTT; cdr3_aa: CASSFRRGSNQPQHF; clone_size: medium-sized; j_call: TRBJ1-5; d_call: -; v_call: TRBV6-5; cdr3_length: 15
cdr3_nt: TGTGCCAGCGCTTACCTAGGGACTAGCGGGACCTTACCGAGGAATGAGCAGTTCTTC; cdr3_aa: CASAYLGTSGTLPRNEQFF; clone_size: -; j_call: TRBJ2-1; d_call: TRBD2; v_call: TRBV27; cdr3_length: 19
cdr3_nt: TGCGCCAGCAGCCCGGGACAGGGGGGCACCGGGGAGCTGTTTTTT; cdr3_aa: CASSPGQGGTGELFF; clone_size: -; j_call: TRBJ2-2; d_call: TRBD1; v_call: TRBV5-1; cdr3_length: 15
cdr3_nt: TGCGCCAGCAGTGGCCCGGGACTAGGGGACGAGCAGTACTTC; cdr3_aa: CASSGPGLGDEQYF; clone_size: few; j_call: TRBJ2-7; d_call: TRBD2; v_call: TRBV10-1; cdr3_length: 14
cdr3_nt: TGTGCCAGCAGCCATTCGACAGGGAGCTCCTATAATTCACCCCTCCACTTT; cdr3_aa: CASSHSTGSSYNSPLHF; clone_size: -; j_call: TRBJ1-6; d_call: TRBD1; v_call: TRBV4-2; cdr3_length: 17
cdr3_nt: TGTGCCAGCAGCAGGGGGGGCCTGCCCCAACTCTACGAGCAGTACTTC; cdr3_aa: CASSRGGLPQLYEQYF; clone_size: -; j_call: TRBJ2-7; d_call: -; v_call: TRBV3-1/TRBV3-2; cdr3_length: 16
cdr3_nt: TGTGCCAAGGCCGCTTTCGGGCAGCCCCAGCATTTT; cdr3_aa: CAKAAFGQPQHF; clone_size: -; j_call: TRBJ1-5; d_call: -; v_call: TRBV19; cdr3_length: 12
cdr3_nt: TGTGCCAGCAGTTTCGGACTAGCGGGCGAGACCCAGTACTTC; cdr3_aa: CASSFGLAGETQYF; clone_size: -; j_call: TRBJ2-5; d_call: TRBD2; v_call: TRBV27; cdr3_length: 14
cdr3_nt: TGTGCCAGCAGCCCCCGGGGGACAGGGAAACCCTACGAGCAGTACTTC; cdr3_aa: CASSPRGTGKPYEQYF; clone_size: -; j_call: TRBJ2-7; d_call: TRBD1; v_call: TRBV28; cdr3_length: 16
cdr3_nt: TGCGCCAGCGCCACACCGGGGGAGGAACAAGAGACCCAGTACTTC; cdr3_aa: CASATPGEEQETQYF; clone_size: -; j_call: TRBJ2-5; d_call: -; v_call: TRBV10-1; cdr3_length: 15
cdr3_nt: TGTGCCAGCAGTTTGCGGGCGGACACTGAAGCTTTCTTT; cdr3_aa: CASSLRADTEAFF; clone_size: -; j_call: TRBJ1-1; d_call: -; v_call: TRBV6-6; cdr3_length: 13
cdr3_nt: TGTGCCAGCAGCCGGGCGGGCGAGCAGTACTTC; cdr3_aa: CASSRAGEQYF; clone_size: -; j_call: TRBJ2-7; d_call: -; v_call: TRBV11-2; cdr3_length: 11
cdr3_nt: TGTGCTTCGGTTCACTACAATGAGCAGTTCTTC; cdr3_aa: CASVHYNEQFF; clone_size: -; j_call: TRBJ2-1; d_call: -; v_call: TRBV19; cdr3_length: 11
cdr3_nt: TGTGCCAGCCTACAGGGAAATGCAGGGGGGGAAAAACTGTTTTTT; cdr3_aa: CASLQGNAGGEKLFF; clone_size: -; j_call: TRBJ1-4; d_call: TRBD1; v_call: TRBV28; cdr3_length: 15
cdr3_nt: TGTGCCAGCAGGGAGGGACAGGGCCAAGCTTTCTTT; cdr3_aa: CASREGQGQAFF; clone_size: -; j_call: TRBJ1-1; d_call: TRBD1; v_call: TRBV2; cdr3_length: 12
cdr3_nt: TGTGCCAGCAGCCGGGGACTAGCGGGAGGGGGCGAGACCCAGTACTTC; cdr3_aa: CASSRGLAGGGETQYF; clone_size: -; j_call: TRBJ2-5; d_call: TRBD2; v_call: TRBV4-2; cdr3_length: 16
cdr3_nt: TGTGCCAGTAGGCCAAGGACTAGCGGGAGTGGATCCTACAATGAGCAGTTCTTC; cdr3_aa: CASRPRTSGSGSYNEQFF; clone_size: -; j_call: TRBJ2-1; d_call: TRBD2; v_call: TRBV19; cdr3_length: 18